Listed here are 15 T cell receptor beta chains from one sample, sequenced in a study of vaccination and CD4 T cells after COVID-19. Indicated treatment: roughly nine-day PBMC culture with coronavirus spike peptide pools or control peptides (ViraFEST assay). The Oncomine TCR Beta short-read assay generated sequence data from the DNA of cultured CD4+ T cells. TCRdb recomputed calls from the PCR reads with MiXCR, one row per CDR3 protein. Of about 11,000 distinct CDR3 sequences listed, around a third are singletons. These TCRs' antigens remain unknown. The sequences come from CD4+ T cells from blood, cultured in vitro, collected after SARS-CoV-2 vaccination. The receptor set was obtained from a human donor who had recovered from COVID-19.

This clonotype was observed a few times. V usage is TRBV15 and J usage is TRBJ1-2; D may be TRBD1 (5 bases). Germline V lookup: CDR1 LNHNV, CDR2 YYDKDF (reference sequence). V was cut by 0 bases and J by 6 bases, with 8 bases left in between. The CDR3 has 13 residues. The DNA for the CDR3 is TGTGCCACCAGCAGAGATGAGGGGCATGGCTACACCTTC. Its translation: CATSRDEGHGYTF.

This chain links TRBV18 with TRBJ1-1; TRBD1 might be the D (5 bases). There are 16 residues in the CDR3. Germline loops: CDR1 KGHSH, CDR2 LQKENI. The V end was cut by 2 bases, the J end by 1 base, with 14 bases between. In DNA, the CDR3 is TGTGCCAGCTCACCATATGGGGCCAAGAGGAACACTGAAGCTTTCTTT. It codes for CASSPYGAKRNTEAFF.

V and J are TRBV6-5 and TRBJ2-1, with unresolved D. This CDR3 comprises 15 residues. The V end lost 2 bases, the J end lost 7 bases, and 15 bases lay between the germline ends. Germline loops: CDR1 MNHEY, CDR2 SVGAGI. The CDR3 reads CASSYRHPVGNEQFF. As DNA, the CDR3 is TGTGCCAGCAGTTACCGGCACCCCGTCGGGAATGAGCAGTTCTTC.

This clonotype appeared a few times. V and J are TRBV27 and TRBJ1-2; D uncertain. The germline V and J ends were trimmed by 4 bases and 2 bases, with 14 bases remaining between them. CDR1 is MNHEY and CDR2 is SMNVEV in the germline V gene (reference sequence). The CDR3 consists of 15 residues. CDR3 protein: CASSSRWTANYGYTF. CDR3 nucleotides: TGTGCCAGCAGTTCACGGTGGACCGCGAACTATGGCTACACCTTC.

The chain recombines TRBV7-2 with TRBJ2-2, with a weak D call TRBD1 (8 bases). CDR1 and CDR2 from the germline V gene are SGHTA and FQGNSA. This CDR3 contains 15 residues. V was trimmed by 4 bases and J by 5 bases, leaving 14 bases between them. The CDR3 DNA reads as TGTGCCAGCAGCTCCACAGGGGGGGAAACCGGGGAGCTGTTTTTT. Translation gives CASSSTGGETGELFF.

This clonotype was seen only a few times. This rearrangement joins TRBV30 to TRBJ1-2, with D perhaps matching TRBD1 (5 bases). Germline-derived CDR1 and CDR2 are GTSNPN and SVGIG (reference sequence). V lost 5 bases and J lost 2, with 12 bases in between. The CDR3 contains 13 residues. The CDR3 coding sequence is TGTGCCTGGGTGAGGGGCCTGAACTATGGCTACACCTTC. It codes for CAWVRGLNYGYTF.

This clonotype has just a few counts. The V call is TRBV7-2, the J call TRBJ2-3; no definite D call. With 3 bases removed from V and 4 bases from J, the gap between germline ends came to 8 bases. Germline assignment: CDR1 SGHTA and CDR2 FQGNSA. The CDR3 is made up of 13 amino acids. The CDR3 sequence: CASSFEGPDTQYF. The CDR3 region has the DNA TGTGCCAGCAGCTTTGAAGGACCAGATACGCAGTATTTT. Full variable domain (remainder filled in from reference TRBV7-2 and TRBJ2-3): GAGVSQSPSNKVTEKGKDVELRCDPISGHTALYWYRQSLGQGLEFLIYFQGNSAPDKSGLPSDRFSAERTGGSVSTLTIQRTQQEDSAVYLCASSFEGPDTQYFGPGTRLTVL.

The chain uses TRBV10-3 and TRBJ1-2; 10 bases line up with TRBD1. Germline V gene data show CDR1 as ENHRY and CDR2 as SYGVKD. This CDR3 spans 13 amino acids. V lost 6 bases, J lost 6 bases, and 4 bases stayed unmatched. DNA for the CDR3: TGTGCCATCAGCGGACAGGGGGAGAATGGCTACACCTTC. Its protein is CAISGQGENGYTF.

V gene TRBV6-1 combines with J gene TRBJ2-1, with 14 bases aligning to TRBD2. The CDR3 spans 16 residues. Germline V gives CDR1 MNHNS, CDR2 SASEGT. V trimming: 6 bases; J trimming: 7 bases; junction bases outside the gene matches: 8. Here the CDR3 DNA reads TGTGCCAGCAGCTCTCTCGGGACTAGCGGGAGAAATGAGCAGTTCTTC. Translated: CASSSLGTSGRNEQFF.

The table lists this clonotype with a few counts. The V and J genes are TRBV7-2 and TRBJ1-1; D remains ambiguous. V lost 1 base and J lost 3, with 12 bases in between. This CDR3 contains 15 residues. Germline CDR1 SGHTA, CDR2 FQGNSA. The CDR3 here is CASSLDRRVDTEAFF. Written as DNA, the CDR3 is TGTGCCAGCAGCTTAGATCGTCGGGTCGACACTGAAGCTTTCTTT.

This clonotype was recorded a few times. This chain uses TRBV7-9 with TRBJ2-2; tentative D call: TRBD1 (5 bases). The ends were cut back, 2 bases at V and 0 bases at J, with 10 bases in the middle. Per germline, CDR1 SEHNR and CDR2 FQNEAQ (reference sequence). The CDR3 spans 16 residues. CDR3 in DNA: TGTGCCAGCAGCTTAAGGCAGGGCACGAACACCGGGGAGCTGTTTTTT. Its translation: CASSLRQGTNTGELFF.

This chain joins TRBV24-1 and TRBJ2-1; 8 bases fit TRBD2. V shed 4 bases, J shed 10 bases, and the junction held 14 bases outside the gene matches. The CDR3 extends over 16 amino acids. Germline V lookup: CDR1 KGHDR, CDR2 SFDVKD. The CDR3 reads CATSDKSGRVTLEQFF. For the CDR3, the DNA is TGTGCCACCAGTGACAAGAGCGGGAGAGTAACCTTAGAGCAGTTCTTC.

The V gene is TRBV7-2, the J gene TRBJ2-5; the D is unclear. Deletions cut 0 bases from V and 5 bases from J, with 1 base between. Germline V gives CDR1 SGHTA, CDR2 FQGNSA. The CDR3 runs to 11 residues. The CDR3 DNA is TGTGCCAGCAGCTTAGCGGAGACCCAGTACTTC. The encoded protein is CASSLAETQYF. The entire variable domain, with the rest obtained from reference TRBV7-2 and TRBJ2-5, is as follows: GAGVSQSPSNKVTEKGKDVELRCDPISGHTALYWYRQSLGQGLEFLIYFQGNSAPDKSGLPSDRFSAERTGGSVSTLTIQRTQQEDSAVYLCASSLAETQYFGPGTRLLVL.

The chain couples TRBV19 to TRBJ2-2, with 9 bases that match TRBD1. CDR1 and CDR2 from the germline V gene are LNHDA and SQIVND (reference sequence). This CDR3 has 16 residues. With 5 bases clipped from V and 1 base from J, the junction kept 5 bases outside the gene matches. CDR3 bases: TGTGCCAGTAGTCCTAGGGACAGGGTGAACACCGGGGAGCTGTTTTTT. This sequence encodes CASSPRDRVNTGELFF. Together with reference TRBV19 and TRBJ2-2, the CDR3 gives the full variable domain: DGGITQSPKYLFRKEGQNVTLSCEQNLNHDAMYWYRQDPGQGLRLIYYSQIVNDFQKGDIAEGYSVSREKKESFPLTVTSAQKNPTAFYLCASSPRDRVNTGELFFGEGSRLTVL.

This clonotype was recorded a few times. DNA of the CDR3: TGTGCCAGCAGTTACTCGGTCGGGGGTTACCAAGAGACCCAGTACTTC. This translates into CASSYSVGGYQETQYF. This chain joins TRBV6-2 or TRBV6-3 and TRBJ2-5; D might be TRBD2 (6 bases). Deletions cut 0 bases from V and 0 bases from J, with 11 bases between. CDR1 is MNHEY, CDR2 SVGEGT, per germline. The CDR3 contains 16 residues.